The 6 T cell receptor beta chains below all came from one sample that was sequenced in a study of T cells after yellow fever vaccination. TCRdb reanalysed the 5' RACE reads using MiXCR and keeps one entry per CDR3 protein. The sample lists around 500,000 distinct CDR3 sequences; roughly 22% were seen once. Sequencing was performed on PBMCs, taken roughly 20 days after the first yellow fever vaccination. The receptors were gathered from a man younger than 30 who received the YFV17D yellow fever vaccine.

A few counts support this clonotype. This chain uses TRBV5-6 with TRBJ2-2, with TRBD1 matching 9 bases. Germline V gene lookup returns CDR1 SGHDT and CDR2 YYEEEE. This CDR3 region has 16 residues. With 4 bases clipped from V and 2 bases from J, the junction kept 6 bases outside the gene matches. CDR3 in amino acids: CASSPEDRGNTGELFF. CDR3 DNA: TGTGCCAGCAGCCCGGAGGACAGGGGAAACACCGGGGAGCTGTTTTTT.

The table lists this clonotype with a few counts. This chain links TRBV6-1 with TRBJ1-1, with 8 bases matching TRBD1. The V gene end was trimmed by 3 bases and the J gene end by 5 bases; junction bases not matched to a gene: 5. This CDR3 comprises 14 residues. From germline, CDR1 is MNHNS and CDR2 SASEGT. Written as DNA, the CDR3 is TGTGCCAGCAGTGATGCAGGGGGCGAAACTGAAGCTTTCTTT. Protein: CASSDAGGETEAFF.

This clonotype was counted only a few times. The V and J genes are TRBV18 and TRBJ1-6; D is unclear. V shed 0 bases and J shed 8 bases, with 8 bases lying between them. CDR1 is KGHSH and CDR2 is LQKENI in the germline V gene. This CDR3 region has 14 residues. The CDR3 coding sequence is TGTGCCAGCTCACCACCGGTCCCAGATTCACCCCTCCACTTT. Translating gives CASSPPVPDSPLHF.

Many counts were recorded for this clonotype. The rearrangement uses TRBV24-1 and TRBJ2-2; D gene uncertain. The CDR3 contains 14 residues. V lost 7 bases and J lost 6, with 14 bases in between. Per germline, CDR1 KGHDR and CDR2 SFDVKD. CDR3 sequence reads: CATRSARQAGELFF. The DNA for the CDR3 is TGTGCCACCAGATCGGCTAGGCAGGCCGGGGAGCTGTTTTTT.

This clonotype occurred a few times. The J gene is TRBJ2-1, the V gene TRBV5-6; maybe TRBD1 (5 bases). CDR3 length equals 15 residues. Deletions cut 2 bases from V and 6 bases from J, with 15 bases between. CDR1 SGHDT and CDR2 YYEEEE come from the germline V gene. The CDR3 DNA reads TGTGCCAGCAGCTTAGTAGGTAGGGGTCCCAATGAGCAGTTCTTC. Translated, it gives CASSLVGRGPNEQFF.

This chain joins TRBV7-9 and TRBJ1-4; no reliable D call. The CDR3 has 17 amino acids. Germline CDR1 is SEHNR and CDR2 is FQNEAQ (reference sequence). Trimming shortened V by 5 bases and J by 5 bases, and 21 bases separated the two germline ends. The CDR3 protein is CASSPTVRVSANEKLFF. For the CDR3, the DNA is TGTGCCAGCAGCCCAACCGTAAGGGTGTCGGCGAATGAAAAACTGTTTTTT.